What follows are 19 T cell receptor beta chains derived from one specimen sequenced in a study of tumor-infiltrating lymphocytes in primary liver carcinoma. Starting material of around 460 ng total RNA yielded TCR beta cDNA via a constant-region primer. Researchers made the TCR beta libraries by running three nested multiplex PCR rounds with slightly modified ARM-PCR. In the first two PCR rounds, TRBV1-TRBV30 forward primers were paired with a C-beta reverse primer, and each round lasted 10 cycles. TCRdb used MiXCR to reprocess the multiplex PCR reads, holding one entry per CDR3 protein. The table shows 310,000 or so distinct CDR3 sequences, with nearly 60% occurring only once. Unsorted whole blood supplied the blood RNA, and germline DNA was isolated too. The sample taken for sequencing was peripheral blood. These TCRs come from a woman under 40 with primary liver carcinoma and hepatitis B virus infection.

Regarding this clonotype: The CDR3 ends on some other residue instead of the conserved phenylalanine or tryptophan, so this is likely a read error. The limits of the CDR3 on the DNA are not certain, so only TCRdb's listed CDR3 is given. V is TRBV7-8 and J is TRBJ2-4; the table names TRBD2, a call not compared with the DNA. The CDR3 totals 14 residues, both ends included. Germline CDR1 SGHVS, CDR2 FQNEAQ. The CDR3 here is CASNFSGRKNIQYI.

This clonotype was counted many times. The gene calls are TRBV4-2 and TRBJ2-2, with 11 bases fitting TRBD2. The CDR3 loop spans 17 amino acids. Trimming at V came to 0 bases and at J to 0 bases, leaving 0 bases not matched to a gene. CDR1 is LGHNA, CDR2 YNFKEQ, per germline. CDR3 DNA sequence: TGTGCCAGCAGCCAAGAGGGACTAGCGGCGAACACCGGGGAGCTGTTTTTT. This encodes CASSQEGLAANTGELFF.

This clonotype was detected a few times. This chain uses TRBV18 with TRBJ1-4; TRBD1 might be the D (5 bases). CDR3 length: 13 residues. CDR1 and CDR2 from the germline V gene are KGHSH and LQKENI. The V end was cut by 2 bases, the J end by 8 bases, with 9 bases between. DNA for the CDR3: TGTGCCAGCTCACCAGCCGGGGCGGAAAAACTGTTTTTT. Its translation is CASSPAGAEKLFF. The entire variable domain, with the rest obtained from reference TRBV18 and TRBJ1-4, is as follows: NAGVMQNPRHLVRRRGQEARLRCSPMKGHSHVYWYRQLPEEGLKFMVYLQKENIIDESGMPKERFSAEFPKEGPSILRIQQVVRGDSAAYFCASSPAGAEKLFFGSGTQLSVL.

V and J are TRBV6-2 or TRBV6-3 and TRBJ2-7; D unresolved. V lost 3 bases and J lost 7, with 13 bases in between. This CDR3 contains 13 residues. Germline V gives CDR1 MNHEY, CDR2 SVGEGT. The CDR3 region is CASSYNADWEQYF. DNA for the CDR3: TGTGCCAGCAGTTATAATGCAGATTGGGAGCAGTACTTC.

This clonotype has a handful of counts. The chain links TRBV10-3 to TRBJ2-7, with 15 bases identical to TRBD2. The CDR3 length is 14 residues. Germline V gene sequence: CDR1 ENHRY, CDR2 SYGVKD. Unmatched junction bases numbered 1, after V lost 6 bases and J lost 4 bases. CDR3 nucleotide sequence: TGTGCCATCAGGGGGACTAGCGGGAGGTACGAGCAGTACTTC. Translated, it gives CAIRGTSGRYEQYF.

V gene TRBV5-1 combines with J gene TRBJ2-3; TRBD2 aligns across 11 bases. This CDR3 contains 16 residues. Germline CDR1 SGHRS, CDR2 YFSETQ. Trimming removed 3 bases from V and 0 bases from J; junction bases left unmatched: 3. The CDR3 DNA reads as TGCGCCAGCAGCTCGGGACTAGCGGCTAGCACAGATACGCAGTATTTT. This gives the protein CASSSGLAASTDTQYF.

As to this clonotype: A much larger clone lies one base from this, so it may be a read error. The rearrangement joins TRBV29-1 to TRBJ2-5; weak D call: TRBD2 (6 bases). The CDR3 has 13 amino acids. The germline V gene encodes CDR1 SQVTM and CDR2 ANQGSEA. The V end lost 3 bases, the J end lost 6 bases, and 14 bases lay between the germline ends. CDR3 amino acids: CSVDGPGGKTQYF. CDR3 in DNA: TGCAGCGTTGACGGCCCTGGCGGGAAGACCCAGTACTTC.

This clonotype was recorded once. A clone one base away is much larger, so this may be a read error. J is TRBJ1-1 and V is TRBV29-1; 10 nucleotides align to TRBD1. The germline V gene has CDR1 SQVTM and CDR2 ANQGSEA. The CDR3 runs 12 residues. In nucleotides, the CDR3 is TGCAGCGTTCAGGACAGGGGGGCTGAAACTTTCTTT. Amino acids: CSVQDRGAETFF.

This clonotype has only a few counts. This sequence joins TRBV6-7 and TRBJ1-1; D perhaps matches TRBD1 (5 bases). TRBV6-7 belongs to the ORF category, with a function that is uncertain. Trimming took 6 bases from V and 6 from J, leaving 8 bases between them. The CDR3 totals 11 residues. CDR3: CASRGGAEAFF. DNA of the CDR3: TGTGCCAGCAGGGGAGGGGCTGAAGCTTTCTTT.

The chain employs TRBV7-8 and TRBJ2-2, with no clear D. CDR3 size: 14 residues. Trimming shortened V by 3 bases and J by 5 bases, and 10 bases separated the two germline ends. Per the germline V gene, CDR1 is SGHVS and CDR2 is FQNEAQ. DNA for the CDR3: TGTGCCAGCAGCTTCGATATAGTTACCGGGGAGCTGTTTTTT. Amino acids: CASSFDIVTGELFF.

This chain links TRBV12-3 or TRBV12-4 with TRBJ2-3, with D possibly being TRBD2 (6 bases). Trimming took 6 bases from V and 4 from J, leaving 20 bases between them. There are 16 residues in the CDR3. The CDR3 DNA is TGTGCCAGCAGGCTAGGGACTTCTCCCTCCTCAGATACGCAGTATTTT. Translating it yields CASRLGTSPSSDTQYF.

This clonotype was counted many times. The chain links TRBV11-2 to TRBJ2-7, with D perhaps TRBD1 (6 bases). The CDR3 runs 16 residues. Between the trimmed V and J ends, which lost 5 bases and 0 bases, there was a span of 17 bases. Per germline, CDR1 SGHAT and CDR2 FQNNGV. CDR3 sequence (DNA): TGTGCCAGCAGCCGGTTGGGGGCGGAGAGCTCCTACGAGCAGTACTTC. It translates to CASSRLGAESSYEQYF.

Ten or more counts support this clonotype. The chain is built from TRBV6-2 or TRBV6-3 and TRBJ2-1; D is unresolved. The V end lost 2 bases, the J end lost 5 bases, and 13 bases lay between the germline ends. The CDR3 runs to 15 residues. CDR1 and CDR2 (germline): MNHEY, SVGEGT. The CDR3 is CASSYGDVTDNEQFF. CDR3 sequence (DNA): TGTGCCAGCAGTTACGGCGACGTTACCGACAATGAGCAGTTCTTC.

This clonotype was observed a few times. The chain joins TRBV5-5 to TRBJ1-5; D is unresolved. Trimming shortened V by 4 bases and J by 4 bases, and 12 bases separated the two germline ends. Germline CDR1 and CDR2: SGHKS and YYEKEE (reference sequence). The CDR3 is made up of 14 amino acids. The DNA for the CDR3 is TGTGCCAGCAGCCAAGGGAGAGAAAATCAGCCCCAGCATTTT. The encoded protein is CASSQGRENQPQHF.

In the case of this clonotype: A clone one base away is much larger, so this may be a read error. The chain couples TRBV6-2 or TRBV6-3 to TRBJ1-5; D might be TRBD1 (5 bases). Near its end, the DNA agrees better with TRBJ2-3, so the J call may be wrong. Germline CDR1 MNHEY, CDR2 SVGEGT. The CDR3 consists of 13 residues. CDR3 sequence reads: CASTDNSNQPQYF. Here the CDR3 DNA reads TGTGCCAGCACGGACAATAGCAATCAGCCCCAGTATTTT.

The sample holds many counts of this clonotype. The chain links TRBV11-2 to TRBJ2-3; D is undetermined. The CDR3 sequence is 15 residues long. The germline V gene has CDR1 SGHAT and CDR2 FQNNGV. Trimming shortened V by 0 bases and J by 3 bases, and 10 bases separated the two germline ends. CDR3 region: CASSLDLWETDTQYF. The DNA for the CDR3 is TGTGCCAGCAGCTTAGACCTGTGGGAAACAGATACGCAGTATTTT.

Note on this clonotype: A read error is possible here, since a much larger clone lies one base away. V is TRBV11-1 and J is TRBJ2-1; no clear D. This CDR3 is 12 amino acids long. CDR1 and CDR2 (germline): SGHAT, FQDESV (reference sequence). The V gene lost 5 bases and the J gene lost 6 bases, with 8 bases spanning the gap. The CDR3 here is CASSQRANEQFF. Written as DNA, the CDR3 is TGTGCCAGCAGCCAGCGAGCCAATGAGCAGTTCTTC.

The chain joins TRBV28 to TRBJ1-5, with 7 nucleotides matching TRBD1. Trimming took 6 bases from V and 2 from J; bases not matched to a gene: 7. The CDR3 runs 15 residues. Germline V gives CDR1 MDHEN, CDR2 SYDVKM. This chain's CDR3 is CASRKQGWGNQPQHF. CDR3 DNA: TGTGCCAGCAGAAAACAGGGGTGGGGCAATCAGCCCCAGCATTTT.

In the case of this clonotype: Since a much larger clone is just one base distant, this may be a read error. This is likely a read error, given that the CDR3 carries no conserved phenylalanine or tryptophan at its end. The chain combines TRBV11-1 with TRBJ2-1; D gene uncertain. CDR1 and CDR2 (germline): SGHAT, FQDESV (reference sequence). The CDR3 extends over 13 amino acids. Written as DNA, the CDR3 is TGTGCCAGCCGAGCTAGTACATACAGTGAGCAGTTCTCC. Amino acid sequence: CASRASTYSEQFS.